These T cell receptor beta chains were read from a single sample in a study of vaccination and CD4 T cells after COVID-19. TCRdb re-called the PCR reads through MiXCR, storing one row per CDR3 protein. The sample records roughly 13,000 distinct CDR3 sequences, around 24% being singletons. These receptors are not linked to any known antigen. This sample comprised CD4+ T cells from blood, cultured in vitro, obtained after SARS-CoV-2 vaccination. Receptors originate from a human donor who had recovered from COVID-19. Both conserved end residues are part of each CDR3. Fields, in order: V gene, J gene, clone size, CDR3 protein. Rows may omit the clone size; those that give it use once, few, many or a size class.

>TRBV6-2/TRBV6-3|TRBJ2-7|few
CASSLAANPREQYF
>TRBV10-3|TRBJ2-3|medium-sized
CAVGNIAPDTQYF
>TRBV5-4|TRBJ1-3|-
CASSLMAGNTIYF
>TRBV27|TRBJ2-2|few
CASSPRGLDTGELFF
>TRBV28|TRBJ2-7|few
CASSLSGQGFPYEQYF
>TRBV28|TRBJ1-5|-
CASRSGTGRPNQPQHF
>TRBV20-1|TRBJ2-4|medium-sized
CSARDLGKNIQYF
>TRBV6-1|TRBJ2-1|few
CASSPRLAGDWNEQFF
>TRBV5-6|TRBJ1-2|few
CASSFDTDYGYTF
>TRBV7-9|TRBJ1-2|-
CASSPRGPPYGYTF
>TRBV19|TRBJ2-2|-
CASTRGGNTGELFF
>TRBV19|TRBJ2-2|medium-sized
CASSMSLAVNTGELFF
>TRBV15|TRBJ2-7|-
CATSLGARDEQYF
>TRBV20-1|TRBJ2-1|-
CSAASGIPYNEQFF
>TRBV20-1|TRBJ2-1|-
CSARIADPVGEQFF
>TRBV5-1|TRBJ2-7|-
CASSSYGGGRMSYEQYF
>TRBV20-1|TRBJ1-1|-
CSARLMGTGNTEAFF
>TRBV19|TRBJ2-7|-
CASSMGTGLYEQYF
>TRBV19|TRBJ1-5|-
CASSWTGGQPQHF
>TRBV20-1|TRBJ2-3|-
CSARRGGDTQYF
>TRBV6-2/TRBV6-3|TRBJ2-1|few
CASSGGQGGDEQFF
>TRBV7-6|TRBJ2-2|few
CASSLSVSAGELFF
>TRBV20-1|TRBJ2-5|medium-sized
CSARDFGFKETQYF
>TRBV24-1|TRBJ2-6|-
CTTSDPGGPGANVLTF
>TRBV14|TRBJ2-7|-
CASSTLEGLGYEQYF
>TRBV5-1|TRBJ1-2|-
CASSAHSQGNGYTF
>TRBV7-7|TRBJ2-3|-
CASSGSGRSDTQYF
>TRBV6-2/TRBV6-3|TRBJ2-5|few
CASSGPGPEETQYF
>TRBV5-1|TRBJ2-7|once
CASSWAPDRGEGREQYF
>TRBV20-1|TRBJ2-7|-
CSARGTSDYEQYF
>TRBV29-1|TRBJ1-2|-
CSGGSGGSIYGYTF
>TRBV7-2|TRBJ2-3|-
CASSLGGSGGDTQYF
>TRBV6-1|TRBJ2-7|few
CASRALAGVREQYF
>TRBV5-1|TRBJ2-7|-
CASNPGGSSYEQYF
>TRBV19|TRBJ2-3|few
CASRDRRKDTQYF
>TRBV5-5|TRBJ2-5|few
CASSLDPLETQYF
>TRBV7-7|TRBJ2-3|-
CASSRDSSGTDTQYF
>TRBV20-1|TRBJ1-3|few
CSVVTGAGFTIYF
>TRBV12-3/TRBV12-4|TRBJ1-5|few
CASTTSGREGPQHF
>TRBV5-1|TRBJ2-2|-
CASREGSNTGELFF
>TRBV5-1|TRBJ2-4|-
CASSLDIGGAKNIQYF
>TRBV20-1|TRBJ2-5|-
CSARATLGGRGPAGGSLNQETQYF
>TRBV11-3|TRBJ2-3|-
CASSSRGREATDTQYF
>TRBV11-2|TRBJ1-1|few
CASSLVRQGYTEAFF
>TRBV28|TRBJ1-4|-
CASGAWDVSTNEKLFF
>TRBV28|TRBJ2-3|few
CASSPPNGQGRPDTQYF
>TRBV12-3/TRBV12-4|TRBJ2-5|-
CASTQPVGSETQYF
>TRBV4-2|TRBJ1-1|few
CASSQGQMNTEAFF
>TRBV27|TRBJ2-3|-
CASSPDSTDTQYF
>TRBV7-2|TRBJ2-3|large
CASSTYLDTQYF
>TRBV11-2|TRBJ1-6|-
CASRPMSPYNSPLHF
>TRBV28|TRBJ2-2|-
CASSLATGELFF
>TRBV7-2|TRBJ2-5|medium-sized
CASTNDRGETQYF
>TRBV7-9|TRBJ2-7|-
CASSLAQQGREQYF
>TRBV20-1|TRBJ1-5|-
CSARIMRSRNQPQHF
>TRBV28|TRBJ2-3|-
CASSIPRASTDTQYF
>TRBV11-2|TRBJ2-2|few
CASSLDGRVKGNTGELFF
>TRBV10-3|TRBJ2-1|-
CAISLRDSGNEQFF
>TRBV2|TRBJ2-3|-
CASSEKRGGTDTQYF